These T cell receptor beta chains were read from a single sample in a study of control samples from healthy donors and cancer patients. Produced via immunoSEQ multiplex PCR; TCRdb's table is partial and in-frame only. The data contain fewer than 30,000 clones, about 87% of them singletons. Sequenced sample: PBMCs. Receptor source: a woman in her thirties or forties with lung cancer. The CDR3 runs from the conserved cysteine through the conserved F or W. The D gene is left open where the match is weak. Where a row states a size, it is once, few, many or the class of an expanded clone; other rows omit it.

j_gene	abundance	v_gene	d_gene	CDR3aa	CDR3nt
TRBJ2-2	.	TRBV7-6	TRBD1	CASSRQGANTGELFF	TGTGCCAGCAGCCGACAGGGGGCGAACACCGGGGAGCTGTTTTTT
TRBJ1-5	.	TRBV12-5	.	CASGLRRGIYSNQPQHF	TGTGCTAGTGGTTTGCGACGGGGGATTTATAGCAATCAGCCCCAGCATTTT
TRBJ2-5	.	TRBV11-3	TRBD2	CASSTRLAGEETQYF	TGTGCCAGCAGCACCCGACTAGCGGGAGAAGAGACCCAGTACTTC
TRBJ1-2	.	TRBV11-3	TRBD1	CASSQGQSRYGYTF	TGTGCCAGCAGCCAGGGACAGTCGAGATATGGCTACACCTTC
TRBJ2-1	.	TRBV24-1	.	CATTHSSYNEQFF	TGTGCCACCACCCACAGCTCCTACAATGAGCAGTTCTTC
TRBJ1-4	.	TRBV11-2	.	CASSPRKATNEKLFF	TGTGCCAGCAGCCCCCGGAAAGCAACTAATGAAAAACTGTTTTTT
TRBJ2-5	.	TRBV12-3/TRBV12-4	TRBD1	CASSNRGGETQYF	TGTGCCAGCAGTAACAGGGGCGGAGAGACCCAGTACTTC
TRBJ2-7	.	TRBV12-3/TRBV12-4	.	CASSFHVSYEQYF	TGTGCCAGCAGTTTTCATGTGTCCTACGAGCAGTACTTC
TRBJ2-1	few	TRBV7-9	.	CASSPLLFSSYNEQFF	TGTGCCAGCAGCCCCCTCCTCTTTAGCTCCTACAATGAGCAGTTCTTC
TRBJ2-4	.	TRBV29-1	.	CSALQGRAKNIQYF	TGCAGCGCCCTACAGGGTCGGGCCAAAAACATTCAGTACTTC
TRBJ1-5	.	TRBV19	.	CASSRQSNQPQHF	TGTGCCAGTAGTAGGCAGTCCAATCAGCCCCAGCATTTT
TRBJ1-5	.	TRBV6-1	.	CASSEGGGYGNQPQHF	TGTGCCAGCAGTGAAGGCGGGGGGTATGGCAATCAGCCCCAGCATTTT
TRBJ2-1	.	TRBV30	.	CAWSVPHSSYNEQFF	TGTGCCTGGAGTGTGCCTCATAGCTCCTACAATGAGCAGTTCTTC
TRBJ1-1	.	TRBV27	.	CASSFTVNTEAFF	TGTGCCAGCAGTTTCACGGTGAACACTGAAGCTTTCTTT
TRBJ2-1	.	TRBV28	TRBD2	CATGGGGYSYNEQFF	TGTGCCACCGGGGGCGGGGGGTACTCCTACAATGAGCAGTTCTTC
TRBJ1-1	.	TRBV27	.	CASSSTSGGVGNTEAFF	TGTGCCAGCAGTAGTACCTCAGGAGGGGTGGGGAACACTGAAGCTTTCTTT
TRBJ2-3	.	TRBV3-1/TRBV3-2	.	CASSRTSQSTDTQYF	TGTGCCAGCAGCCGGACATCTCAGAGCACAGATACGCAGTATTTT
TRBJ2-3	.	TRBV11-3	.	CASSLDGHRTDTQYF	TGTGCCAGCAGCTTAGATGGACACCGCACAGATACGCAGTATTTT
TRBJ2-7	.	TRBV7-9	TRBD1	CASSSIHRQGYEQYF	TGTGCCAGCAGCTCCATCCACCGACAGGGCTACGAGCAGTACTTC
TRBJ2-7	.	TRBV11-3	.	CASSPSGTGTYEQYF	TGTGCCAGCAGCCCTTCCGGGACGGGGACCTACGAGCAGTACTTC
TRBJ1-1	.	TRBV5-1	.	CASSPHRGDTEAFF	TGCGCCAGCAGCCCGCACCGGGGGGACACTGAAGCTTTCTTT
TRBJ1-6	.	TRBV10-3	.	CATSGVMAYNSPLHF	TGTGCCACCTCAGGGGTGATGGCCTATAATTCACCCCTCCACTTT
TRBJ2-3	.	TRBV2	TRBD1	CASSEWTGEEDTQYF	TGTGCCAGCAGTGAATGGACAGGGGAAGAAGATACGCAGTATTTT
TRBJ1-1	.	TRBV30	.	CAWVGAGNTEAFF	TGTGCCTGGGTAGGGGCGGGGAACACTGAAGCTTTCTTT
TRBJ1-1	.	TRBV30	TRBD1	CAWSVTGGTEAFF	TGTGCCTGGAGCGTGACAGGGGGGACTGAAGCTTTCTTT
TRBJ2-3	.	TRBV10-3	.	CAISESSTSDDTQYF	TGTGCCATCAGTGAGTCGAGTACTAGTGATGATACGCAGTATTTT
TRBJ1-5	.	TRBV24-1	.	CATSDHQPYSNQPQHF	TGTGCCACCAGTGATCACCAGCCCTATAGCAATCAGCCCCAGCATTTT
TRBJ1-1	.	TRBV7-9	.	CASSLGGLSTEAFF	TGTGCCAGCAGCTTGGGGGGGCTTAGCACTGAAGCTTTCTTT
TRBJ2-1	.	TRBV12-3/TRBV12-4	.	CASRQYNEQFF	TGTGCCAGCAGACAATACAATGAGCAGTTCTTC
TRBJ2-2	.	TRBV29-1	.	CSVEDGLPGELFF	TGCAGCGTTGAAGATGGACTCCCCGGGGAGCTGTTTTTT
TRBJ1-5	.	TRBV7-9	.	CASSETGGGQPQHF	TGTGCCAGCAGCGAGACCGGAGGGGGTCAGCCCCAGCATTTT
TRBJ1-2	.	TRBV5-6	.	CASSYRRDGVGDGYTF	TGTGCCAGCAGCTACCGACGGGACGGGGTTGGAGATGGCTACACCTTC
TRBJ1-1	.	TRBV29-1	.	CSVCRRENTEAFF	TGCAGCGTTTGTCGGAGGGAGAACACTGAAGCTTTCTTT
TRBJ2-1	.	TRBV6-1	.	CASSEWGREQFF	TGTGCCAGCAGTGAATGGGGTAGGGAGCAGTTCTTC
TRBJ1-5	.	TRBV4-1	TRBD1	CASSQAHGTEGYQPQHF	TGCGCCAGCAGCCAAGCGCATGGGACAGAGGGCTATCAGCCCCAGCATTTT
TRBJ2-1	.	TRBV29-1	TRBD1	CSVEGRTGWNEQFF	TGCAGCGTTGAAGGCCGGACAGGGTGGAATGAGCAGTTCTTC
TRBJ1-6	.	TRBV27	.	CASSLSGGRDYNSPLHF	TGTGCCAGCAGTTTATCGGGGGGGCGCGACTATAATTCACCCCTCCACTTT
TRBJ1-5	.	TRBV9	.	CASSVAGVFNQPQHF	TGTGCCAGCAGCGTTGCAGGGGTTTTCAATCAGCCCCAGCATTTT
TRBJ2-7	.	TRBV6-5	.	CASSYDPMGHYEQYF	TGTGCCAGCAGCTACGACCCAATGGGGCATTACGAGCAGTACTTC
TRBJ1-1	.	TRBV12-3/TRBV12-4	.	CASANAGLTEAFF	TGTGCCAGCGCCAACGCAGGGTTGACTGAAGCTTTCTTT
TRBJ2-7	.	TRBV4-1	.	CASSQAPTSLALYEQYF	TGCGCCAGCAGCCAAGCCCCAACCTCTCTCGCCCTCTACGAGCAGTACTTC
TRBJ1-2	.	TRBV6-5	.	CASSPRDNYGYTF	TGTGCCAGCAGTCCCCGGGACAACTATGGCTACACCTTC
TRBJ1-5	.	TRBV5-5	TRBD1	CASSILPGQGNQPQHF	TGTGCCAGCAGCATTCTGCCGGGACAGGGTAATCAGCCCCAGCATTTT
TRBJ2-3	few	TRBV27	.	CASSPNRATDTQYF	TGTGCCAGCAGCCCGAACAGGGCCACAGATACGCAGTATTTT
TRBJ1-4	.	TRBV30	.	CAWSVKAGNEKLFF	TGTGCCTGGAGTGTAAAGGCGGGTAACGAAAAACTGTTTTTT
TRBJ2-5	.	TRBV12-3/TRBV12-4	.	CASSLTGGETQYF	TGTGCCAGCAGCTTAACCGGCGGAGAGACCCAGTACTTC